This T cell receptor beta chain originates from a study of OX40 agonist ivuxolimab in advanced cancers. Study-wide background: Patients enrolled in dose escalation were diagnosed with hepatocellular carcinoma, melanoma, renal cell or head and neck cancer.

Study-wide points: Not determined was the antigen specificity of the expanded peripheral T cells.

As regards this clone: What it binds is not known.

Repertoires were generated with immunoSEQ multiplex PCR, while TCRdb's copy carries only in-frame clones and drops some. This table has tens of thousands of clones, roughly 83% appearing once. This specimen was CD4+ or CD8+ T cells sorted from blood, taken in a trial of the OX40 agonist ivuxolimab. The receptor comes from an adult with an advanced solid tumor such as melanoma, head and neck, liver or kidney cancer.

This CDR3 is CASFSAGGSYEQYF. CDR3 DNA sequence: TGTGCCAGCTTCTCGGCGGGGGGATCCTACGAGCAGTACTTC. V usage is TRBV5-4 and J usage is TRBJ2-7; 8 bases are shared with TRBD2. The V segment lost 7 bases and the J segment 1 base; nucleotides outside the gene matches: 7. The CDR3 has 14 residues. Germline loops: CDR1 SGHNT, CDR2 YYREEE (reference sequence).